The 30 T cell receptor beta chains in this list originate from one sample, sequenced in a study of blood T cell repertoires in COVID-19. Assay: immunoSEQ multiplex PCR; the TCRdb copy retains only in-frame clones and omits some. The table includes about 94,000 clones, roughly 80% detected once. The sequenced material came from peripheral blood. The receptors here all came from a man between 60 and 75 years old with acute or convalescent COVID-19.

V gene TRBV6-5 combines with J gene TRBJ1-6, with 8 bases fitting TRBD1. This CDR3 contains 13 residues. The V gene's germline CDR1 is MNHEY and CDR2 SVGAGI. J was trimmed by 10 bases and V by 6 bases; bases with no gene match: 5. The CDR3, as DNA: TGTGCCAGCAGGCAGACAGGGGAATCACCCCTCCACTTT. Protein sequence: CASRQTGESPLHF.

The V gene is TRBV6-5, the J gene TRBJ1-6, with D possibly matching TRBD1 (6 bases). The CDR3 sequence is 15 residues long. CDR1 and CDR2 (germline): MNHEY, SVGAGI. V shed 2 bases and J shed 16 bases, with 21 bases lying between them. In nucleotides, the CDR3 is TGTGCCAGCAGTTACGAGGTTTGGGGGCGCAGCGGACTCCACTTT. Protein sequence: CASSYEVWGRSGLHF.

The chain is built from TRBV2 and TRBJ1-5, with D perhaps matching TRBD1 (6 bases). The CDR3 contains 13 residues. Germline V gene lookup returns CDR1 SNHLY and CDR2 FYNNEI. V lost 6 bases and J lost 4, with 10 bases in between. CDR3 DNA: TGTGCCAGCAGGGGGCAGGGGAATCAGCCCCAGCATTTT. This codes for CASRGQGNQPQHF.

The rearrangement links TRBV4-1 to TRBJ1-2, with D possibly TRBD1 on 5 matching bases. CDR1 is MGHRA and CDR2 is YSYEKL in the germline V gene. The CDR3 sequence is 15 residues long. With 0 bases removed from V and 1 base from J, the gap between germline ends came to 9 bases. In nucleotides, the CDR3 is TGCGCCAGCAGCCAAGATCAGGGAAATAACTATGGCTACACCTTC. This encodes CASSQDQGNNYGYTF.

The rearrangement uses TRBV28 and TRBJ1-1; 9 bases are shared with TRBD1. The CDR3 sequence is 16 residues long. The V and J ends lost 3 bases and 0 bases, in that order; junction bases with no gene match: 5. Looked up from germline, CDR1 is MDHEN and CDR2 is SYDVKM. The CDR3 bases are TGTGCCAGCAGTTTGGGACAGGGCATGATGAACACTGAAGCTTTCTTT. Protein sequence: CASSLGQGMMNTEAFF. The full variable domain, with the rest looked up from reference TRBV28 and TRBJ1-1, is DVKVTQSSRYLVKRTGEKVFLECVQDMDHENMFWYRQDPGLGLRLIYFSYDVKMKEKGDIPEGYSVSREKKERFSLILESASTNQTSMYLCASSLGQGMMNTEAFFGQGTRLTVV.

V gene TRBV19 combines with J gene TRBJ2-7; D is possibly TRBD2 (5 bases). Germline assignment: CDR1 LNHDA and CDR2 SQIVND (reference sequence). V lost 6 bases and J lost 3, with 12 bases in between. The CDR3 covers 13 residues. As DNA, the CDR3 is TGTGCCAGTAGAGGCACCGGAGGCTACGAGCAGTACTTC. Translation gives CASRGTGGYEQYF.

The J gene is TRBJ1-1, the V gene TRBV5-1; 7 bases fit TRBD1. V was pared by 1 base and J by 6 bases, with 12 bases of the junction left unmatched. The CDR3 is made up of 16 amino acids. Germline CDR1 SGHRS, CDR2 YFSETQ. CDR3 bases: TGCGCCAGCAGCTTGCGACAGACAGGGTTTGAGGCTGAAGCTTTCTTT. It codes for CASSLRQTGFEAEAFF.

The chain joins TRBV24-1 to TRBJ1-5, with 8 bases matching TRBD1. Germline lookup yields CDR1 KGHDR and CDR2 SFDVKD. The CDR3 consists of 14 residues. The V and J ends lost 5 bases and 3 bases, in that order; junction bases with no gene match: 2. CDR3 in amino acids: CATSGTGINQPQHF. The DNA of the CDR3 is TGTGCCACCAGTGGGACAGGGATCAATCAGCCCCAGCATTTT.

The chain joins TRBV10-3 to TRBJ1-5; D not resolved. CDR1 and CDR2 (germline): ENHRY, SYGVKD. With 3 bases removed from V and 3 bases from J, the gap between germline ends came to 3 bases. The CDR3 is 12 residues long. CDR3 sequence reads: CAISDYNQPQHF. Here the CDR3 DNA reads TGTGCCATCAGTGATTACAATCAGCCCCAGCATTTT.

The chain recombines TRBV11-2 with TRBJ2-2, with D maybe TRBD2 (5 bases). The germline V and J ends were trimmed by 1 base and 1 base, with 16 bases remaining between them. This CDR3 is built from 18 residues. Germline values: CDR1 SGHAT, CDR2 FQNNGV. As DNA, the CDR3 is TGTGCCAGCAGCTTAGGGGCATGGCTAGCCGAGAACACCGGGGAGCTGTTTTTT. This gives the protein CASSLGAWLAENTGELFF.

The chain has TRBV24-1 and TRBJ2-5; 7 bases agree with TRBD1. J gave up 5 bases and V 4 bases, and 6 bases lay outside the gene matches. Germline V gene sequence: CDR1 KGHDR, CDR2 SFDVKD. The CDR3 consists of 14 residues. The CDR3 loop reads CATSESGTAETQYF. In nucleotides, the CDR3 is TGTGCCACCAGTGAATCCGGGACAGCGGAGACCCAGTACTTC.

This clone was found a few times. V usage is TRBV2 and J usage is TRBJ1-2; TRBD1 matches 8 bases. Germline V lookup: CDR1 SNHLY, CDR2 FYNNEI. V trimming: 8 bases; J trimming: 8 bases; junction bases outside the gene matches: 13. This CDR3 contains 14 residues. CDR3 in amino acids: CASGTAQGVGGYTF. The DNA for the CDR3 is TGTGCCAGCGGAACAGCACAGGGGGTGGGAGGCTACACCTTC.

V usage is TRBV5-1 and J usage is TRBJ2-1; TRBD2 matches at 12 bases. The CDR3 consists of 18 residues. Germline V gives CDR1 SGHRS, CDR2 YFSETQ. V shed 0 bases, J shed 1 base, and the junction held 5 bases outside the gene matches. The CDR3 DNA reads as TGCGCCAGCAGCTTGGGACTAGCGGGGGACCCTTCCTACAATGAGCAGTTCTTC. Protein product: CASSLGLAGDPSYNEQFF.

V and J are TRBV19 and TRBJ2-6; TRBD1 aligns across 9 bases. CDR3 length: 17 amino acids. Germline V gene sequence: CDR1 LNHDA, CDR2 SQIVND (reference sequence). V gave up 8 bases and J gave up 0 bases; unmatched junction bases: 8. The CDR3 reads CASGTGLYSSGANVLTF. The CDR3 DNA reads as TGTGCCAGTGGGACAGGGCTTTACAGCTCTGGGGCCAACGTCCTGACTTTC.

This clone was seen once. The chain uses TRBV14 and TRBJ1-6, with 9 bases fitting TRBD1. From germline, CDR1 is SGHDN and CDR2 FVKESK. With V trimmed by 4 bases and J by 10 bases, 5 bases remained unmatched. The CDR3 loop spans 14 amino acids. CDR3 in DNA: TGTGCCAGCAGCCTTGGGACAGGGAGATCACCCCTCCACTTT. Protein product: CASSLGTGRSPLHF.

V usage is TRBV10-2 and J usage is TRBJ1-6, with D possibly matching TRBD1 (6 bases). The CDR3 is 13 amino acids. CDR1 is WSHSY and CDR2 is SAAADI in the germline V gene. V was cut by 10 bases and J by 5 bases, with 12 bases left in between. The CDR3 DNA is TGCGCCACCAGGACAGAGGATAATTCACCCCTCCACTTT. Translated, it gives CATRTEDNSPLHF.

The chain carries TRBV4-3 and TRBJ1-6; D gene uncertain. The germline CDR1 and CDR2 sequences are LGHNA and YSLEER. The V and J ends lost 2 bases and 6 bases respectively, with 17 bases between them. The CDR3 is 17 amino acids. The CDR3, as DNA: TGCGCCAGCAGCCAAACTGCTCGTGGAGTAGGTAATTCACCCCTCCACTTT. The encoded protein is CASSQTARGVGNSPLHF.

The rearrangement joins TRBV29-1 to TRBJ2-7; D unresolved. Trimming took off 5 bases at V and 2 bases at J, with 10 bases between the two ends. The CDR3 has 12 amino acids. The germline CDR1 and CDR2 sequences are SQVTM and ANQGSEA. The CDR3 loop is CSVSYSTYEQYF. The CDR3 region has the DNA TGCAGCGTTTCTTACAGTACCTACGAGCAGTACTTC.

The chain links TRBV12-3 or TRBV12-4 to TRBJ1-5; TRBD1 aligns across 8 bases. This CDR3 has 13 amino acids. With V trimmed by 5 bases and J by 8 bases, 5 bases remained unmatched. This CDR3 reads CASSGTGHEPQHF. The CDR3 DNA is TGTGCCAGCAGTGGGACAGGCCACGAGCCCCAGCATTTT.

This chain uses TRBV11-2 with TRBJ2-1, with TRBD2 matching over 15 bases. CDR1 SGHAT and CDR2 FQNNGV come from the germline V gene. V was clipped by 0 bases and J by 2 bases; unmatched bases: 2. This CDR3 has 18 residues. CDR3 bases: TGTGCCAGCAGCTTAGATAGGACTAGCGGGGGGGCCTACAATGAGCAGTTCTTC. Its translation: CASSLDRTSGGAYNEQFF.

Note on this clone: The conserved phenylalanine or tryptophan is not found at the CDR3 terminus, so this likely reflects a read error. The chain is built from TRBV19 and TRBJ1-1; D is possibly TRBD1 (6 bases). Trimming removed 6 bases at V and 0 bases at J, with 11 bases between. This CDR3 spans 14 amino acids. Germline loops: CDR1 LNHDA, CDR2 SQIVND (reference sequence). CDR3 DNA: TGTGCCAGTAGACGGACAGCTATGAACACTGAAGCTTTCCTT. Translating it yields CASRRTAMNTEAFL.

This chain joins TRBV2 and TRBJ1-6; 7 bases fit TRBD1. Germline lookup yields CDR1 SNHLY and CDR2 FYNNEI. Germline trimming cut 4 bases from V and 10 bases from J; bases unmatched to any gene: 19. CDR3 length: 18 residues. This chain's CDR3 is CASSAAQGGLKRYSPLHF. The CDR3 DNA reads TGTGCCAGCAGTGCTGCTCAGGGGGGACTGAAGAGGTACTCACCCCTCCACTTT.

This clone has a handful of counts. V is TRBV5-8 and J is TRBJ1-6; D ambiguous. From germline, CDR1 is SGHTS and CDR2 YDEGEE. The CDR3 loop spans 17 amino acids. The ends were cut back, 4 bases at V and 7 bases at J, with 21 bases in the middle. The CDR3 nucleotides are TGTGCCAGCAGCACCGGAGGTCTAGGGAATAAGAATTCACCCCTCCACTTT. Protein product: CASSTGGLGNKNSPLHF. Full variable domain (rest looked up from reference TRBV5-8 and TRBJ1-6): EAGVTQSPTHLIKTRGQQATLRCSPISGHTSVYWYQQALGLGLQFLLWYDEGEERNRGNFPPRFSGRQFPNYSSELNVNALELEDSALYLCASSTGGLGNKNSPLHFGNGTRLTVT.

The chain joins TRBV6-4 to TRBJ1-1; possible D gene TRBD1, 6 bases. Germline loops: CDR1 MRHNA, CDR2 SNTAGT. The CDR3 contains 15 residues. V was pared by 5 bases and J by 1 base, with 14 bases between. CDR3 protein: CASSHNRASNTEAFF. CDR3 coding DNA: TGTGCCAGCAGTCACAACAGGGCCTCGAACACTGAAGCTTTCTTT.

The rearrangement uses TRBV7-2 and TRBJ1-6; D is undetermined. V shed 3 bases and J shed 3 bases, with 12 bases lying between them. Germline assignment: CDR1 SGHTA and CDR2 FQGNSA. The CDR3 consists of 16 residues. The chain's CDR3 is CASSFSDTLYNSPLHF. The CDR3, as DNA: TGTGCCAGCAGCTTTTCTGACACCCTCTATAATTCACCCCTCCACTTT. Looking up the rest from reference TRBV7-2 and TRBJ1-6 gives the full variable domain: GAGVSQSPSNKVTEKGKDVELRCDPISGHTALYWYRQSLGQGLEFLIYFQGNSAPDKSGLPSDRFSAERTGGSVSTLTIQRTQQEDSAVYLCASSFSDTLYNSPLHFGNGTRLTVT.

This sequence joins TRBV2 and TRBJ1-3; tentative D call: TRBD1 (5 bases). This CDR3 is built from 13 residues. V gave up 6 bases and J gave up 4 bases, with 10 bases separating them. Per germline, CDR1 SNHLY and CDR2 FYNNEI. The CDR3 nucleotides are TGTGCCAGCAGGGAGGGGACGGGAAACACCATATATTTT. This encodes CASREGTGNTIYF.

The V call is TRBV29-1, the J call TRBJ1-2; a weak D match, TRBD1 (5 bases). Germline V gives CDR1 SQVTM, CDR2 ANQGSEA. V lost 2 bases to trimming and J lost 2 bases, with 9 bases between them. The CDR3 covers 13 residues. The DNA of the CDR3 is TGCAGCGTTGAACTGGAGGGGAACTATGGCTACACCTTC. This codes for CSVELEGNYGYTF.

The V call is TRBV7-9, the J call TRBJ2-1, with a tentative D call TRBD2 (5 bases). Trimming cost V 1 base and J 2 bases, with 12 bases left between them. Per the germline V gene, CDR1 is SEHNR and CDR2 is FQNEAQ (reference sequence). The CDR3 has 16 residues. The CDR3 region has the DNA TGTGCCAGCAGCTTAGTTCGGTCCGGGGCCTACAATGAGCAGTTCTTC. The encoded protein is CASSLVRSGAYNEQFF.

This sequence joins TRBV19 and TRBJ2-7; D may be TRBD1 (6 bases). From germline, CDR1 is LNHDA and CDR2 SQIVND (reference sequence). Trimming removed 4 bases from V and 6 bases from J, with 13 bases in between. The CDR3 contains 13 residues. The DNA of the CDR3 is TGTGCCAGTAGTACTTCGACAGGAGCCGAGCAGTACTTC. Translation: CASSTSTGAEQYF.

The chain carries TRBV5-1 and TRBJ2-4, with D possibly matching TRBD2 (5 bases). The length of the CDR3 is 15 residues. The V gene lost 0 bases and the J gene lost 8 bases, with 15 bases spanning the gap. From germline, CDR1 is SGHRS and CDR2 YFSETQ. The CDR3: CASSLVSERLDIQYF. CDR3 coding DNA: TGCGCCAGCAGCTTGGTTTCCGAGCGGTTGGACATTCAGTACTTC.